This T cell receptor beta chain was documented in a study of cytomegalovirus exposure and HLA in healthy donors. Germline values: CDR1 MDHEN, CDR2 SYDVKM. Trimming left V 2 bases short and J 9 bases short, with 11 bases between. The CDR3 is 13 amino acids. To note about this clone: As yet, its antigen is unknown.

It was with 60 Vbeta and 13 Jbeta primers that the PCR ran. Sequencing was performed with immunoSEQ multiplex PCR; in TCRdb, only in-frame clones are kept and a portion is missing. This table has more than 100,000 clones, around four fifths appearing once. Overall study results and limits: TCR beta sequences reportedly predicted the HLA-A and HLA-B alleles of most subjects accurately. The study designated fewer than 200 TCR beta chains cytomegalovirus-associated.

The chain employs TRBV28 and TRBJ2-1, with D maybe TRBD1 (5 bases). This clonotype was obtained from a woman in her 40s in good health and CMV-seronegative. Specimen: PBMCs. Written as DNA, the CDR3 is TGTGCCAGCAGTTTAAGGGGAATGGGTGAGCAGTTCTTC. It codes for CASSLRGMGEQFF. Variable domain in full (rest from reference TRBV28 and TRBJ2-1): DVKVTQSSRYLVKRTGEKVFLECVQDMDHENMFWYRQDPGLGLRLIYFSYDVKMKEKGDIPEGYSVSREKKERFSLILESASTNQTSMYLCASSLRGMGEQFFGPGTRLTVL.